This T cell receptor beta chain was recorded in a study of T-cell memory formation after mild COVID-19. The overall study: There were largely donor-specific TCR clusters.

One entry per CDR3 protein results from TCRdb running MiXCR on the 5' RACE reads. The sample holds hundreds of thousands of distinct CDR3 sequences, roughly 18% seen once. Study-wide findings and caveats: Balance between CD4 and CD8 was seen in clones contracting day 15 to 85, and a CD4+ lean was seen in later expanders. Clones that contracted clustered mainly in CM and EM if CD4+ and in EMRA if CD8+. Memory sampled before infection contained some responding clones, suggesting cross-reactive memory joined.

As concerns this clonotype: Its antigen remains unidentified.

The V and J ends lost 5 bases and 6 bases respectively, with 12 bases between them. Germline V lookup: CDR1 SQVTM, CDR2 ANQGSEA. The CDR3 is 12 amino acids. V and J are TRBV29-1 and TRBJ2-3, with D unclear. This receptor was identified in an adult woman who had mild COVID-19 (a few samples of this study predate the infection). Cell type and time point are not known. The sequenced sample was PBMCs or a T cell subset sorted from them (not recorded which). The CDR3 loop is CSVRSPGDTQYF. CDR3 nucleotide sequence: TGCAGCGTTCGGTCCCCCGGGGATACGCAGTATTTT.